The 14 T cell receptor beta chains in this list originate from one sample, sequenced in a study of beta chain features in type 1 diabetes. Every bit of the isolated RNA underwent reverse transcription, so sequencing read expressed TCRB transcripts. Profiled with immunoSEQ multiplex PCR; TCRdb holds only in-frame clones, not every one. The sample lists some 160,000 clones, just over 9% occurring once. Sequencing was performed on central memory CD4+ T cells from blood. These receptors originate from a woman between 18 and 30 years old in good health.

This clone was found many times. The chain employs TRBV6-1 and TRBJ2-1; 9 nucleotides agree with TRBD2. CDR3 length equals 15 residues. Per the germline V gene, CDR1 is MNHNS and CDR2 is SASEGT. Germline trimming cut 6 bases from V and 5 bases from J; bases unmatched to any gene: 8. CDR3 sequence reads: CASRMAGGPHNEQFF. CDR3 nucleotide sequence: TGTGCCAGCAGGATGGCGGGAGGGCCCCACAATGAGCAGTTCTTC.

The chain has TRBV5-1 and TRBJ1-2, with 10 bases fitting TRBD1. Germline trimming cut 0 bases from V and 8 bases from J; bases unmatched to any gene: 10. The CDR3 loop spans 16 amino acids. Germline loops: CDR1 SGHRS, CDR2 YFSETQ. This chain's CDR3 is CASSLGTGTGVKGYTF. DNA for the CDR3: TGCGCCAGCAGCTTGGGGACCGGGACAGGGGTGAAAGGCTACACCTTC.

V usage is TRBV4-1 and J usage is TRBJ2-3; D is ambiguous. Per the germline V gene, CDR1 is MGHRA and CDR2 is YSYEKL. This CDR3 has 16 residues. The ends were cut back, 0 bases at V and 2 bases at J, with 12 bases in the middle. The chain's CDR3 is CASSQDHSRFTDTQYF. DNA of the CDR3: TGCGCCAGCAGCCAAGATCACAGTCGATTCACAGATACGCAGTATTTT.

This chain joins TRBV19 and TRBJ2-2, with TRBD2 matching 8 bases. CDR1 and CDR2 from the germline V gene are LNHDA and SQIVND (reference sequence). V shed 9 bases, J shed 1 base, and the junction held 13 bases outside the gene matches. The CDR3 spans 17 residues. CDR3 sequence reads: CASLAGGGRQNTGELFF. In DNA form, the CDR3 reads TGTGCCAGCCTTGCCGGGGGGGGCCGCCAGAACACCGGGGAGCTGTTTTTT.

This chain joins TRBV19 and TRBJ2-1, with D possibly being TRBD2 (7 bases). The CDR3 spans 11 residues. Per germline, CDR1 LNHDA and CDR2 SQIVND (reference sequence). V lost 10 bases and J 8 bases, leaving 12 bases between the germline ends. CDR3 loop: CATTGGYEQFF. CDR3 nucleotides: TGTGCCACAACGGGGGGCTATGAGCAGTTCTTC.

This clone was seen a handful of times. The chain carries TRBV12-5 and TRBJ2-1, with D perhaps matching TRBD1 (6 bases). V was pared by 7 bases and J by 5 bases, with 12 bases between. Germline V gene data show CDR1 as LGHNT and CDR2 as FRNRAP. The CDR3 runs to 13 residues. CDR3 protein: CASAGQNNNEQFF. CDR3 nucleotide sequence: TGTGCTAGTGCAGGACAGAACAACAATGAGCAGTTCTTC. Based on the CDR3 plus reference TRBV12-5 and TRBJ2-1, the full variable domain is DARVTQTPRHKVTEMGQEVTMRCQPILGHNTVFWYRQTMMQGLELLAYFRNRAPLDDSGMPKDRFSAEMPDATLATLKIQPSEPRDSAVYFCASAGQNNNEQFFGPGTRLTVL.

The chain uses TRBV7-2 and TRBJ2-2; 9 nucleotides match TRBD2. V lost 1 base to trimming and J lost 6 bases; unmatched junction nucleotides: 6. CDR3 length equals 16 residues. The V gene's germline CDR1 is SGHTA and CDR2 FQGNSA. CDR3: CASSLGGGGAPGELFF. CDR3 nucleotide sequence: TGTGCCAGCAGCTTAGGCGGCGGGGGGGCCCCCGGGGAGCTGTTTTTT. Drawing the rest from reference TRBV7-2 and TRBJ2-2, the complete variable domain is GAGVSQSPSNKVTEKGKDVELRCDPISGHTALYWYRQSLGQGLEFLIYFQGNSAPDKSGLPSDRFSAERTGGSVSTLTIQRTQQEDSAVYLCASSLGGGGAPGELFFGEGSRLTVL.

CDR3 in amino acids: CASRPPGGNGYTF. In nucleotides, the CDR3 is TGTGCCAGCAGACCTCCGGGGGGAAATGGCTACACCTTC. This chain joins TRBV6-5 and TRBJ1-2, with D possibly matching TRBD1 (5 bases). In germline, CDR1 is MNHEY, CDR2 SVGAGI. V was pared by 6 bases and J by 6 bases, with 14 bases between. The CDR3 extends over 13 amino acids.

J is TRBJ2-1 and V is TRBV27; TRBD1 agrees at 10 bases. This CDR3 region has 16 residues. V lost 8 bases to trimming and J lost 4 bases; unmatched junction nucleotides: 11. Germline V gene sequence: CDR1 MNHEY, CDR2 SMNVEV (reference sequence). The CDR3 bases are TGTGCCAGCCGTCAAAACCGGGACAGGGGTTACAATGAGCAGTTCTTC. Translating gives CASRQNRDRGYNEQFF.

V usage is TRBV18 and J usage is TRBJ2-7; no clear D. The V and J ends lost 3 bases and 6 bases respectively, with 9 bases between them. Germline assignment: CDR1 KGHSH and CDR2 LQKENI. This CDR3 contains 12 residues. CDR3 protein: CASSPASGEQYF. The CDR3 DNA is TGTGCCAGCTCACCCGCTTCAGGCGAGCAGTACTTC.

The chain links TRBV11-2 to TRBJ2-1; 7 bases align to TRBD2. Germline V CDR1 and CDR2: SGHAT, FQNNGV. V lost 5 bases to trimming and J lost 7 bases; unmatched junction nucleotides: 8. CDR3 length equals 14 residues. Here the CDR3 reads CASSPGGSKNEQFF. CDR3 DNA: TGTGCCAGCAGCCCCGGGGGGAGTAAGAATGAGCAGTTCTTC.

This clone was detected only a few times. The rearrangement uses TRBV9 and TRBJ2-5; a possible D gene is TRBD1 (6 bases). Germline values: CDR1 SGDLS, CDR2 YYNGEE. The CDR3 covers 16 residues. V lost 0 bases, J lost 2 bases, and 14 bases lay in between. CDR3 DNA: TGTGCCAGCAGCGTAGGGGTGACAGGTTTTCAAGAGACCCAGTACTTC. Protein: CASSVGVTGFQETQYF.

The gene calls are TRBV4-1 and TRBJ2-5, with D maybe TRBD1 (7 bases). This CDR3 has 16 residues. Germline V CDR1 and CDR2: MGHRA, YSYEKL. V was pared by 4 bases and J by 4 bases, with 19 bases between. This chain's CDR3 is CASSRAGRGVGETQYF. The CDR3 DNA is TGCGCCAGCAGCCGGGCGGGCAGGGGGGTAGGAGAGACCCAGTACTTC.

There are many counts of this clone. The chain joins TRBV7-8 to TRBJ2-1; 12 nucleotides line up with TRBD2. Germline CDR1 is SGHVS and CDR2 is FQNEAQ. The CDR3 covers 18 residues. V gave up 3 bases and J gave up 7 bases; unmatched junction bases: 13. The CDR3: CASSFRRHGTSGYNEQFF. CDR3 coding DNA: TGTGCCAGCAGCTTCCGGAGGCACGGGACTAGCGGGTATAATGAGCAGTTCTTC.